Below are 32 T cell receptor beta chains sequenced from a single sample in a study of T cell responses to AZD1222 COVID-19 vaccine. Data came from immunoSEQ multiplex PCR; TCRdb stores just in-frame clones and leaves some out. This table has under 70,000 clones, over 75% appearing once. Sequenced material: peripheral blood, taken on day 0 of AZD1222 vaccination. The source is an adult in good health.

J is TRBJ1-1 and V is TRBV2; TRBD1 aligns across 9 bases. The trim removed 6 bases at V and 5 bases at J, leaving 7 bases unmatched. Per the germline V gene, CDR1 is SNHLY and CDR2 is FYNNEI. The CDR3 sequence is 14 residues long. CDR3 nucleotide sequence: TGTGCCAGCAGCCTAGGACAGGGGTGGACTGAAGCTTTCTTT. Encoded protein: CASSLGQGWTEAFF.

The chain joins TRBV11-3 to TRBJ2-7; 8 bases line up with TRBD1. The CDR3 covers 14 residues. Germline values: CDR1 SGHNT, CDR2 YENEEA. Trimming removed 7 bases from V and 4 bases from J; junction bases left unmatched: 9. The CDR3 coding sequence is TGTGCCAGCACCAACCGGGACAGGTCGTACGAGCAGTACTTC. This codes for CASTNRDRSYEQYF.

The J gene is TRBJ2-1, the V gene TRBV18; tentatively, D is TRBD2 (6 bases). The CDR3 covers 16 residues. Trimming left V 2 bases short and J 0 bases short, with 11 bases between. Germline V gives CDR1 KGHSH, CDR2 LQKENI. The CDR3 region is CASSPLAASSYNEQFF. DNA of the CDR3: TGTGCCAGCTCACCATTAGCGGCGAGCTCCTACAATGAGCAGTTCTTC.

The V gene is TRBV18, the J gene TRBJ1-2; 8 bases fit TRBD1. V was clipped by 4 bases and J by 4 bases; unmatched bases: 11. The CDR3 totals 16 residues. Per the germline V gene, CDR1 is KGHSH and CDR2 is LQKENI. CDR3 in amino acids: CASSRERAGTGYGYTF. The CDR3 DNA is TGTGCCAGCTCACGCGAGCGAGCGGGGACAGGCTATGGCTACACCTTC.

J is TRBJ1-2 and V is TRBV4-3; D not resolved. V shed 0 bases and J shed 2 bases, with 10 bases lying between them. Germline assignment: CDR1 LGHNA and CDR2 YSLEER. CDR3 size: 15 residues. The CDR3 coding sequence is TGCGCCAGCAGCCAAGATGGTCCGGAGAACTATGGCTACACCTTC. Translating gives CASSQDGPENYGYTF.

The rearrangement uses TRBV6-5 and TRBJ2-1, with TRBD2 matching over 12 bases. V was clipped by 5 bases and J by 9 bases; unmatched bases: 8. CDR1 MNHEY and CDR2 SVGAGI come from the germline V gene. The CDR3 runs to 15 residues. The CDR3: CASSLRLAGVREQFF. The CDR3 nucleotides are TGTGCCAGCAGTCTTCGACTAGCGGGAGTTCGTGAGCAGTTCTTC.

The gene calls are TRBV5-1 and TRBJ2-3, with 9 bases aligning to TRBD2. V was pared by 4 bases and J by 5 bases, with 11 bases of the junction left unmatched. There are 16 residues in the CDR3. Germline lookup yields CDR1 SGHRS and CDR2 YFSETQ. The CDR3 DNA reads TGCGCCAGCAGCCCTCGTGGCGGGAGGGCTAGAGATACGCAGTATTTT. It is translated as CASSPRGGRARDTQYF.

This clone was seen once. The rearrangement uses TRBV5-4 and TRBJ1-2; 9 bases map to TRBD1. CDR3 length equals 15 residues. V gave up 5 bases and J gave up 5 bases; unmatched junction bases: 10. CDR1 SGHNT and CDR2 YYREEE come from the germline V gene (reference sequence). This CDR3 is CASSVRDRALYGYTF. For the CDR3, the DNA is TGTGCCAGCAGTGTCCGGGACAGGGCGTTGTATGGCTACACCTTC.

The chain uses TRBV4-1 and TRBJ2-7; D might be TRBD2 (6 bases). The ends were cut back, 1 base at V and 5 bases at J, with 12 bases in the middle. The CDR3 sequence is 14 residues long. Germline V gene data show CDR1 as MGHRA and CDR2 as YSYEKL. The CDR3 reads CASSQGASANEQYF. The CDR3 DNA reads TGCGCCAGCAGCCAAGGGGCTAGCGCAAACGAGCAGTACTTC.

The chain links TRBV21-1 to TRBJ1-1. TRBV21-1 is deemed a pseudogene. The CDR3 sequence is 16 residues long. The CDR3 nucleotides read TGTGCCAGCACCAACCCTTTGGCTGGGATGAACACTGAAGCTTTCTTT. As protein: CASTNPLAGMNTEAFF.

The chain is built from TRBV5-5 and TRBJ2-5; the D gene is possibly TRBD1 (5 bases). The ends were cut back, 0 bases at V and 5 bases at J, with 11 bases in the middle. Germline V gene sequence: CDR1 SGHKS, CDR2 YYEKEE (reference sequence). The CDR3 covers 14 residues. CDR3 protein: CASSLEPGKETQYF. In nucleotides, the CDR3 is TGTGCCAGCAGCTTGGAGCCAGGGAAGGAGACCCAGTACTTC.

This clone was recorded only once. The V and J genes are TRBV3-1 (or the pseudogene TRBV3-2) and TRBJ2-1, with D maybe TRBD2 (6 bases). Germline-derived CDR1 and CDR2 are LGHDT and YNNKEL (reference sequence). The CDR3 covers 17 residues. V was cut by 4 bases and J by 4 bases, with 20 bases left in between. The CDR3 coding sequence is TGTGCCAGCAGCCGCTTAAATGAGGGAGGAGGGTACAATGAGCAGTTCTTC. It specifies CASSRLNEGGGYNEQFF.

The chain joins TRBV5-1 to TRBJ2-7, with D perhaps TRBD2 (5 bases). The V end was cut by 3 bases, the J end by 4 bases, with 14 bases between. The CDR3 runs to 14 residues. Per the germline V gene, CDR1 is SGHRS and CDR2 is YFSETQ. This CDR3 is CASSSLGRDYEQYF. Here the CDR3 DNA reads TGCGCCAGCAGCTCCCTCGGACGGGATTACGAGCAGTACTTC.

This sequence joins TRBV5-6 and TRBJ1-5; D not resolved. There are 13 residues in the CDR3. Looked up from germline, CDR1 is SGHDT and CDR2 is YYEEEE. V was clipped by 2 bases and J by 9 bases, with 12 bases between them. This CDR3 is CASSFVGQLPQHF. The DNA of the CDR3 is TGTGCCAGCAGCTTTGTCGGCCAACTGCCCCAGCATTTT.

The chain has TRBV19 and TRBJ2-3; 8 bases are a match to TRBD1. Germline lookup yields CDR1 LNHDA and CDR2 SQIVND (reference sequence). V trimming: 10 bases; J trimming: 1 base; junction bases outside the gene matches: 7. CDR3 size: 14 residues. CDR3 region: CATSPGQGTDTQYF. As DNA, the CDR3 is TGTGCCACCAGCCCGGGACAGGGCACAGATACGCAGTATTTT.

The rearrangement joins TRBV5-4 to TRBJ2-7; D is uncertain. The CDR3 loop spans 15 amino acids. Germline V CDR1 and CDR2: SGHNT, YYREEE (reference sequence). V lost 0 bases to trimming and J lost 6 bases, with 16 bases between them. The CDR3, as DNA: TGTGCCAGCAGCTTGGGAATCGGTTCTGAGGCCGAGCAGTACTTC. The encoded protein is CASSLGIGSEAEQYF. Supplemented by reference TRBV5-4 and TRBJ2-7, the full variable domain reads ETGVTQSPTHLIKTRGQQVTLRCSSQSGHNTVSWYQQALGQGPQFIFQYYREEENGRGNFPPRFSGLQFPNYSSELNVNALELDDSALYLCASSLGIGSEAEQYFGPGTRLTVT.

The chain uses TRBV13 and TRBJ1-1; 9 nucleotides agree with TRBD1. The CDR3 length is 17 residues. Germline loops: CDR1 PRHDT, CDR2 FYEKMQ (reference sequence). Trimming took 5 bases from V and 0 from J; bases not matched to a gene: 10. The DNA for the CDR3 is TGTGCCAGCAGCACCAACAGGGGGCGCAAAATGAACACTGAAGCTTTCTTT. Translation gives CASSTNRGRKMNTEAFF.

The CDR3 region has the DNA TGTGCCAGCAGCCAAGATTCCGGAAATCAGCCCCAGCATTTT. Its translation: CASSQDSGNQPQHF. The rearrangement links TRBV3-1 (or the pseudogene TRBV3-2) to TRBJ1-5; no firm D call. Trimming shortened V by 0 bases and J by 4 bases, and 7 bases separated the two germline ends. The length of the CDR3 is 14 residues. In germline, CDR1 is LGHDT, CDR2 YNNKEL (reference sequence).

This sequence joins TRBV19 and TRBJ1-2; TRBD1 is a possible D gene (5 bases). This CDR3 is 14 amino acids long. The germline V gene has CDR1 LNHDA and CDR2 SQIVND (reference sequence). Trimming removed 9 bases at V and 4 bases at J, with 18 bases between. The CDR3, as DNA: TGTGCCAGCAACACTGCTGGGGACGGCTATGGCTACACCTTC. This gives the protein CASNTAGDGYGYTF.

The genes are TRBV7-9 and TRBJ2-6; unclear D gene. V shed 4 bases and J shed 0 bases, with 13 bases lying between them. CDR1 and CDR2 (germline): SEHNR, FQNEAQ (reference sequence). CDR3 length: 17 residues. Written as DNA, the CDR3 is TGTGCCAGCAGCTCCCACCGATGGAGCTCTGGGGCCAACGTCCTGACTTTC. Amino acid sequence: CASSSHRWSSGANVLTF. Filled out from reference TRBV7-9 and TRBJ2-6, the complete variable domain reads DTGVSQNPRHKITKRGQNVTFRCDPISEHNRLYWYRQTLGQGPEFLTYFQNEAQLEKSRLLSDRFSAERPKGSFSTLEIQRTEQGDSAMYLCASSSHRWSSGANVLTFGAGSRLTVL.

This chain links TRBV19 with TRBJ2-2; 13 bases line up with TRBD2. V was clipped by 5 bases and J by 10 bases; unmatched bases: 10. Per germline, CDR1 LNHDA and CDR2 SQIVND (reference sequence). This CDR3 has 16 amino acids. In nucleotides, the CDR3 is TGTGCCAGTAGTGTTGGACTAGCGGGAGAGGATGAGGAGCTGTTTTTT. Translated: CASSVGLAGEDEELFF. The whole variable domain, remainder taken from reference TRBV19 and TRBJ2-2, is DGGITQSPKYLFRKEGQNVTLSCEQNLNHDAMYWYRQDPGQGLRLIYYSQIVNDFQKGDIAEGYSVSREKKESFPLTVTSAQKNPTAFYLCASSVGLAGEDEELFFGEGSRLTVL.

The rearrangement links TRBV21-1 to TRBJ1-5. TRBV21-1 represents a pseudogene. This CDR3 has 15 residues. In DNA form, the CDR3 reads TGTGCCAGCAGCACCTGGACGGCTAGCAATCAGCCCCAGCATTTT. It yields the protein CASSTWTASNQPQHF.

This sequence joins TRBV2 and TRBJ1-6; the match to TRBD1 covers 8 bases. The germline V gene encodes CDR1 SNHLY and CDR2 FYNNEI. The V gene end was trimmed by 7 bases and the J gene end by 8 bases; junction bases not matched to a gene: 10. CDR3 length equals 15 residues. DNA of the CDR3: TGTGCCAGCACTATAAGACAGGGGTCGGATTCACCCCTCCACTTT. Protein product: CASTIRQGSDSPLHF.

This chain links TRBV5-1 with TRBJ2-1, with TRBD2 as a possible D gene (5 bases). This CDR3 spans 16 amino acids. V lost 0 bases to trimming and J lost 3 bases, with 13 bases between them. CDR1 SGHRS and CDR2 YFSETQ come from the germline V gene. The CDR3 sequence: CASSLGASSYYNEQFF. In DNA form, the CDR3 reads TGCGCCAGCAGCTTGGGGGCTAGCAGCTACTACAATGAGCAGTTCTTC.

This sequence joins TRBV4-1 and TRBJ2-7, with 7 bases lining up with TRBD2. The CDR3 sequence is 13 residues long. The J segment lost 4 bases and the V segment lost 4 bases, leaving 4 bases of the junction unmatched. The V gene's germline CDR1 is MGHRA and CDR2 YSYEKL. CDR3: CASSPGTTYEQYF. For the CDR3, the DNA is TGCGCCAGCAGCCCCGGGACTACTTACGAGCAGTACTTC.

The chain links TRBV30 to TRBJ2-7, with TRBD2 as a possible D gene (5 bases). CDR3 length: 16 amino acids. In germline, CDR1 is GTSNPN, CDR2 SVGIG (reference sequence). V was shortened by 2 bases and J by 4 bases, with 21 bases between the two germline ends. CDR3 DNA: TGTGCCTGGAGTAGCTCGGGAAGTGGGAGAGGGTACGAGCAGTACTTC. The encoded protein is CAWSSSGSGRGYEQYF.

V gene TRBV10-1 combines with J gene TRBJ2-1; 8 bases agree with TRBD1. CDR1 and CDR2 from the germline V gene are WNHNN and SYGVQD (reference sequence). The CDR3 spans 15 residues. The J segment lost 3 bases and the V segment lost 3 bases, leaving 4 bases of the junction unmatched. The CDR3 bases are TGCGCCAGCAGTGACGGACAGGGAGACTACAATGAGCAGTTCTTC. This codes for CASSDGQGDYNEQFF.

This clone showed up just a few times. The chain recombines TRBV12-3 or TRBV12-4 with TRBJ1-2; maybe TRBD1 (6 bases). Deletions cut 5 bases from V and 2 bases from J, with 9 bases between. The CDR3 is 13 residues long. CDR3 coding DNA: TGTGCCAGCAGTGGGGGACAAAACTATGGCTACACCTTC. Translating it yields CASSGGQNYGYTF.

This clone has only one observation. J is TRBJ1-2 and V is TRBV27; TRBD1 aligns across 10 bases. Per the germline V gene, CDR1 is MNHEY and CDR2 is SMNVEV (reference sequence). The junction had 5 bases not matched to a gene; V was cut back by 5 bases and J by 8 bases. This CDR3 has 13 amino acids. CDR3 DNA sequence: TGTGCCAGCAGTCGAGGGACAGGGGAAGGCTACACCTTC. Protein: CASSRGTGEGYTF.

Comments on this clone: The junction shows a germline mismatch at one end, possibly a read error. The chain is built from TRBV24-1 and TRBJ2-5; 10 bases match TRBD2. Germline CDR1 is KGHDR and CDR2 is SFDVKD. CDR3 length: 18 residues. In nucleotides, the CDR3 is TGTGCCACCAGTGATCCCCCTGGGAGCGGGGGGGCCCAAGAAACCCAGTACTTC. Translating it yields CATSDPPGSGGAQETQYF.

The chain combines TRBV7-9 with TRBJ2-5, with D perhaps being TRBD1 or TRBD2 (6 bases each). This CDR3 comprises 14 residues. V was pared by 1 base and J by 7 bases, with 13 bases between. From germline, CDR1 is SEHNR and CDR2 FQNEAQ (reference sequence). This CDR3 reads CASSLDGGRGTQYF. Written as DNA, the CDR3 is TGTGCCAGCAGCTTAGATGGGGGGCGCGGGACCCAGTACTTC.

This clone was found a few times. This chain connects TRBV9 to TRBJ2-6, with a weak D call TRBD1 (6 bases). Trimming shortened V by 9 bases and J by 0 bases, and 19 bases separated the two germline ends. Germline CDR1 reads SGDLS; CDR2 reads YYNGEE. The CDR3 has 17 amino acids. The CDR3 nucleotides are TGTGCCAAGAAGTATCAGGGGAATTACTCTGGGGCCAACGTCCTGACTTTC. It translates to CAKKYQGNYSGANVLTF.